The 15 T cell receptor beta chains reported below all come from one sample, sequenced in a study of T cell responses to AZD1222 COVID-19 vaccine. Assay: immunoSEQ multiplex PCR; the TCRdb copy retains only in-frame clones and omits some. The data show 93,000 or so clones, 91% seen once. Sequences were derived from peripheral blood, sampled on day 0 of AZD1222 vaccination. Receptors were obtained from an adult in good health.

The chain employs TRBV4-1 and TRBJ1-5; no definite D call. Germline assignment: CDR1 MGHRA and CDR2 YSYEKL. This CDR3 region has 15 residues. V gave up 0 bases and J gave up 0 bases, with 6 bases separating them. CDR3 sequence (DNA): TGCGCCAGCAGCCAAGAAGCACTTAGCAATCAGCCCCAGCATTTT. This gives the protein CASSQEALSNQPQHF.

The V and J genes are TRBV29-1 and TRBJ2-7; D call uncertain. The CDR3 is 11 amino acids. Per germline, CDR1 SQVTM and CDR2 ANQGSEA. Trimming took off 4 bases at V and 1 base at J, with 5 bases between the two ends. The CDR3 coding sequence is TGCAGCGTTGGGTCTTCCTACGAGCAGTACTTC. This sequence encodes CSVGSSYEQYF.

For the CDR3, the DNA is TGTGCCAGCAGCTTAGACCGGGAGTATTCAGAAGAGCAGTACTTC. It codes for CASSLDREYSEEQYF. The chain carries TRBV7-2 and TRBJ2-7; maybe TRBD2 (6 bases). The CDR3 is 15 amino acids. CDR1 and CDR2 from the germline V gene are SGHTA and FQGNSA. Trimming took 1 base from V and 7 from J, leaving 17 bases between them.

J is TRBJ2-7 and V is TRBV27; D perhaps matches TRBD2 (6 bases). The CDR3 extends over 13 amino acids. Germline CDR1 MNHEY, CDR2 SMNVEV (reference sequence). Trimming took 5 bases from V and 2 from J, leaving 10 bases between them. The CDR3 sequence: CASSPGLTYEQYF. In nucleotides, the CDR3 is TGTGCCAGCAGTCCGGGACTCACCTACGAGCAGTACTTC.

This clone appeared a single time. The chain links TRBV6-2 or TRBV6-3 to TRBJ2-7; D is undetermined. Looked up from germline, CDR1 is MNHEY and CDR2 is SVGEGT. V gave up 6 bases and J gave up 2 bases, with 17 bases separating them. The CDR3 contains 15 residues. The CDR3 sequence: CASSETRTITYEQYF. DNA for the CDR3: TGTGCCAGCAGCGAAACCCGGACCATTACCTACGAGCAGTACTTC.

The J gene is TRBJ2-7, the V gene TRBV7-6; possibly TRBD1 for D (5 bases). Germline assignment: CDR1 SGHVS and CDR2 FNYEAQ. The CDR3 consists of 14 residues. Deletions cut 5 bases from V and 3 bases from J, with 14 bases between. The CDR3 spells CASSIEARDYEQYF. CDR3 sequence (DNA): TGTGCCAGCAGCATAGAGGCCAGGGACTACGAGCAGTACTTC.

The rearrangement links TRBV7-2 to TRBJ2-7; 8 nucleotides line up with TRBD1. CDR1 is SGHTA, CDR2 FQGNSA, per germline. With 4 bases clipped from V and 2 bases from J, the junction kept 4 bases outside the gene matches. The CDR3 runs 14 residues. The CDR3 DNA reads TGTGCCAGCAGCTCCGGACAGGGCACCTACGAGCAGTACTTC. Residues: CASSSGQGTYEQYF.

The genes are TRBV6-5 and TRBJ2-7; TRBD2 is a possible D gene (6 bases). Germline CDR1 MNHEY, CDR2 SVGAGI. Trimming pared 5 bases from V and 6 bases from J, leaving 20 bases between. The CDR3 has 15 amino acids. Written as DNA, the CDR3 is TGTGCCAGCAGTACCCCCGGGGCGGGACCTGGCGAGCAGTACTTC. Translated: CASSTPGAGPGEQYF.

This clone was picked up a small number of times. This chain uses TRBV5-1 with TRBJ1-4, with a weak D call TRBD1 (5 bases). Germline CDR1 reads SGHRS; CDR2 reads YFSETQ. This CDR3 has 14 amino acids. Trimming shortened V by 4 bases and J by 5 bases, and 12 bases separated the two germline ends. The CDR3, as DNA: TGCGCCAGCAGCCTCGACAGCTTAAATGAAAAACTGTTTTTT. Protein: CASSLDSLNEKLFF.

The CDR3 DNA reads TGCGCCAGCAGCAACTCCGGAAGCTCCTACGAGCAGTACTTC. Amino acids: CASSNSGSSYEQYF. V gene TRBV5-1 combines with J gene TRBJ2-7; no firm D call. The V gene lost 4 bases and the J gene lost 0 bases, with 11 bases spanning the gap. The CDR3 consists of 14 residues. CDR1 and CDR2 from the germline V gene are SGHRS and YFSETQ.

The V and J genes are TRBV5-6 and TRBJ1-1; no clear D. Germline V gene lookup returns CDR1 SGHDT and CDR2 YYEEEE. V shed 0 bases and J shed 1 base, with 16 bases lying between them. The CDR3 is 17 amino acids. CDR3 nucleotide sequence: TGTGCCAGCAGCTTGGGGTATCCTACGGACGCGAACACTGAAGCTTTCTTT. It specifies CASSLGYPTDANTEAFF.

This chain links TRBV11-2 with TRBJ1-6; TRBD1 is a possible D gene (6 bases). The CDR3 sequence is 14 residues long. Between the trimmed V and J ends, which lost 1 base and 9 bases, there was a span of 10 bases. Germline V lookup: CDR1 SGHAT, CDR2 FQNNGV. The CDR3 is CASSLVETGSPLHF. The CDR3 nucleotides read TGTGCCAGCAGCTTAGTTGAGACAGGTTCACCCCTCCACTTT.

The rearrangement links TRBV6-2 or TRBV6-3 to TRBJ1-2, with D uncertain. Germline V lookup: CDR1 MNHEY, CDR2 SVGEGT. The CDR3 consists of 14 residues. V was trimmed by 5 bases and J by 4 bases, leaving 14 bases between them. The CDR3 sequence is CASSQTEGGYGYTF. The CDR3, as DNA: TGTGCCAGCAGTCAGACCGAGGGCGGCTATGGCTACACCTTC.

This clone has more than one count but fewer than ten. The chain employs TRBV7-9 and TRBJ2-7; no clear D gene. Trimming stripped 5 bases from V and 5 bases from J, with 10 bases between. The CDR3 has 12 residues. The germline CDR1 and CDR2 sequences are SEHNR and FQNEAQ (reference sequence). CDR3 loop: CASSRVVNEQYF. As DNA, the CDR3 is TGTGCCAGCAGCAGGGTTGTGAACGAGCAGTACTTC.

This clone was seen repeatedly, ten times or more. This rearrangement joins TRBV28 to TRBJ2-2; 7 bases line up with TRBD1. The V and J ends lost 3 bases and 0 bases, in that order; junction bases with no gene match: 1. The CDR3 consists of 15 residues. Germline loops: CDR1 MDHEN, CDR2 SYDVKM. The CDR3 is CASSLGTANTGELFF. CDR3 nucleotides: TGTGCCAGCAGTTTGGGGACAGCGAACACCGGGGAGCTGTTTTTT.